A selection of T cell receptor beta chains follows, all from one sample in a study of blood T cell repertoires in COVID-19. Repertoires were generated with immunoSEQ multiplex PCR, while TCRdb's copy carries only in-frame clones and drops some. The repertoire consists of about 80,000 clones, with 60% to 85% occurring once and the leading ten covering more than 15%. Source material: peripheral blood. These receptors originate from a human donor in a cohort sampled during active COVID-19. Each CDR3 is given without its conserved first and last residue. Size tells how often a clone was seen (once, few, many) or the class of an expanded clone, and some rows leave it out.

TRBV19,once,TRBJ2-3,ASSIQGVDTQY
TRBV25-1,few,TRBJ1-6,ASSDWDSSYNSPLH
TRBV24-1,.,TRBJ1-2,ATSDRTGPGYT
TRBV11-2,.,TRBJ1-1,ASSFPGTGNTEAF
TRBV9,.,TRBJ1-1,ASSATGGNTEAF
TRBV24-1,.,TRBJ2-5,ATSDPNRDQETQY
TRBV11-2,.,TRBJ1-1,ASSGRTSKTEAF
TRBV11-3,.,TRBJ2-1,ASSLAQGKEF
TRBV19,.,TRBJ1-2,ASYRGLHYGYT
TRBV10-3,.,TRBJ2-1,AISESSGRAAYNEQF
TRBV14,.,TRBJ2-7,ASSLVSGGWSEQY